This TCR beta chain was captured by sequencing in a study of cytomegalovirus exposure and HLA in healthy donors. Broader study findings: The CMV antigen specificity of a few CMV-associated chains was confirmed through in vitro analysis. Some V segments, TRBV6-2 and TRBV6-3 among them, were indistinguishable and were therefore excluded. There were reportedly fewer N-insertions in an Asian-associated ancestry cluster than the roughly 670-donor mean, in a later analysis.

This PCR relied on a set of 60 Vbeta primers and 13 Jbeta primers. Profiled with immunoSEQ multiplex PCR; TCRdb holds only in-frame clones, not every one. The repertoire consists of tens of thousands of clones, with just under 80% occurring once and the leading ten covering less than 9.5%. The V end was cut by 1 base, the J end by 1 base, with 7 bases between. Germline V CDR1 and CDR2: KGHSH, LQKENI. This CDR3 spans 14 amino acids. In the case of this clone: Its target is unknown. The same CDR3 can be traced to other DNA sequences in this sample.

This chain uses TRBV18 with TRBJ1-1, with a tentative D call TRBD1 (6 bases). The source of this sequence is a woman aged 40 to 50 in good health and CMV-seropositive. Sequences were obtained from PBMCs. The CDR3 nucleotides read TGTGCCAGCTCACCACGGACAGAGAACACTGAAGCTTTCTTT. Its protein product is CASSPRTENTEAFF.